In this sample, the clone carrying this TCR beta chain turned up a few times. The sample originates from a study of blood T cells in healthy people across ages. CDR1 and CDR2 (germline): MNHEY, SVGAGI. The CDR3 is 18 amino acids. Trimming at V came to 2 bases and at J to 2 bases, leaving 12 bases not matched to a gene. Using a J-beta primer mix together with a sample-barcoded 5' primer, a second PCR was run for roughly 7 to 11 cycles. TCRdb redid the calling of the 5' RACE reads with MiXCR, one entry per CDR3 protein. The sample holds roughly 1,500,000 distinct CDR3 sequences; about 40% are singletons and the top ten take approximately 7.9%.

The source material was blood. The V call is TRBV6-5, the J call TRBJ2-5, with 9 nucleotides matching TRBD2. The source is a woman under 30 in good health. The CDR3: CASSYPKSGGPEQETQYF. The DNA of the CDR3 is TGTGCCAGCAGTTACCCAAAGAGCGGGGGGCCTGAACAAGAGACCCAGTACTTC.